The next 31 T cell receptor beta chains were all read from a single sample in a study of identical twins. One entry per CDR3 protein, called by TCRdb with MiXCR from the 5' RACE reads. The repertoire holds under 1 million distinct CDR3 sequences, with about 12% as singletons. These data also featured in a second study, about yellow fever vaccine responses in identical twins.

Sequenced material: PBMCs. The origin of the receptors is a woman under 30 in good health.

This clonotype was counted only a few times. The chain links TRBV5-1 to TRBJ2-5, with 7 bases aligning to TRBD1. The trim removed 4 bases at V and 3 bases at J, leaving 9 bases unmatched. CDR1 and CDR2 (germline): SGHRS, YFSETQ. CDR3 length equals 15 residues. CDR3 sequence (DNA): TGCGCCAGCAGCCAGGGGACAGCGAGTAAAGAGACCCAGTACTTC. Its translation: CASSQGTASKETQYF. Together with reference TRBV5-1 and TRBJ2-5, the CDR3 gives the full variable domain: KAGVTQTPRYLIKTRGQQVTLSCSPISGHRSVSWYQQTPGQGLQFLFEYFSETQRNKGNFPGRFSGRQFSNSRSEMNVSTLELGDSALYLCASSQGTASKETQYFGPGTRLLVL.

The chain couples TRBV28 to TRBJ1-5, with D tentatively TRBD1 (5 bases). CDR1 and CDR2 (germline): MDHEN, SYDVKM. The CDR3 has 16 residues. V shed 8 bases and J shed 0 bases, with 17 bases lying between them. The CDR3 DNA sequence: TGTGCCAGCGGGGCAGGCAACGCGAATAGCAATCAGCCCCAGCATTTT. It encodes CASGAGNANSNQPQHF.

The gene calls are TRBV3-1 and TRBJ1-6, with a possible D match to TRBD1 (6 bases). Germline CDR1 and CDR2: LGHDT and YNNKEL (reference sequence). The CDR3 has 15 amino acids. V dropped 3 bases and J dropped 5 bases, with 11 bases sitting between them. The CDR3 region is CASSQITGNNSPLHF. The CDR3 DNA sequence: TGTGCCAGCAGCCAGATAACAGGGAATAATTCACCCCTCCACTTT. Full variable domain (outside the CDR3, taken from reference TRBV3-1 and TRBJ1-6): DTAVSQTPKYLVTQMGNDKSIKCEQNLGHDTMYWYKQDSKKFLKIMFSYNNKELIINETVPNRFSPKSPDKAHLNLHINSLELGDSAVYFCASSQITGNNSPLHFGNGTRLTVT.

This clonotype was seen a few times. V usage is TRBV5-6 and J usage is TRBJ2-1; TRBD2 agrees at 12 bases. V lost 3 bases, J lost 4 bases, and 8 bases stayed unmatched. The V gene's germline CDR1 is SGHDT and CDR2 YYEEEE. The CDR3 runs 17 residues. The CDR3: CASSSVGGLAGYNEQFF. The CDR3 nucleotides are TGTGCCAGCAGCTCAGTTGGGGGACTAGCGGGTTACAATGAGCAGTTCTTC.

This clonotype was seen repeatedly, ten times or more. The CDR3 loop is CASSFSGYSNQPQHF. The CDR3 DNA reads as TGTGCCAGCAGCTTTAGCGGTTATAGCAATCAGCCCCAGCATTTT. The chain links TRBV7-8 to TRBJ1-5; no reliable D call. Trimming took off 3 bases at V and 0 bases at J, with 9 bases between the two ends. The CDR3 spans 15 residues. Germline CDR1 reads SGHVS; CDR2 reads FQNEAQ.

The chain joins TRBV12-3 or TRBV12-4 to TRBJ2-1, with TRBD1 as a possible D gene (6 bases). Trimming left V 4 bases short and J 2 bases short, with 15 bases between. The CDR3 is 16 residues long. CDR3 protein: CASSWVAGQTYNEQFF. In nucleotides, the CDR3 is TGTGCCAGCAGTTGGGTGGCCGGACAGACCTACAATGAGCAGTTCTTC.

This clonotype was counted between two and nine times. This chain connects TRBV4-1 to TRBJ1-5; a weak D match, TRBD1 (5 bases). The germline gives CDR1 MGHRA, CDR2 YSYEKL. CDR3 size: 16 residues. V lost 1 base and J lost 1, with 11 bases in between. CDR3 sequence (DNA): TGCGCCAGCAGCCAAGTATCCAGGGCCAGCAATCAGCCCCAGCATTTT. It codes for CASSQVSRASNQPQHF.

This clonotype showed up many times. The rearrangement joins TRBV28 to TRBJ2-7; possibly TRBD1 or TRBD2 for D (5 bases each). Germline loops: CDR1 MDHEN, CDR2 SYDVKM. CDR3 length: 13 amino acids. Between the trimmed V and J ends, which lost 6 bases and 2 bases, there was a span of 11 bases. CDR3 residues: CASRRDGPYEQYF. DNA of the CDR3: TGTGCCAGCAGGAGGGACGGACCCTACGAGCAGTACTTC. Drawing the rest from reference TRBV28 and TRBJ2-7, the complete variable domain is DVKVTQSSRYLVKRTGEKVFLECVQDMDHENMFWYRQDPGLGLRLIYFSYDVKMKEKGDIPEGYSVSREKKERFSLILESASTNQTSMYLCASRRDGPYEQYFGPGTRLTVT.

This clonotype came up a few times. The chain is built from TRBV4-1 and TRBJ2-1; D is undetermined. Germline V gives CDR1 MGHRA, CDR2 YSYEKL. Trimming took 1 base from V and 9 from J, leaving 16 bases between them. The CDR3 totals 15 residues. CDR3 protein: CASSQAPLGTVEQFF. As DNA, the CDR3 is TGCGCCAGCAGCCAAGCTCCCCTAGGTACAGTTGAGCAGTTCTTC.

J is TRBJ2-3 and V is TRBV20-1, with 15 bases aligning to TRBD2. This CDR3 comprises 13 residues. Germline V gene sequence: CDR1 DFQATT, CDR2 SNEGSKA (reference sequence). V lost 6 bases to trimming and J lost 7 bases; unmatched junction nucleotides: 2. CDR3 protein: CSAGLAGGNTQYF. In nucleotides, the CDR3 is TGCAGTGCGGGACTAGCGGGGGGAAATACGCAGTATTTT.

This clonotype has just a few counts. The chain joins TRBV7-9 to TRBJ2-7; the D is unclear. Trimming pared 4 bases from V and 2 bases from J, leaving 9 bases between. The CDR3 is made up of 13 amino acids. Germline CDR1 reads SEHNR; CDR2 reads FQNEAQ (reference sequence). The CDR3 region has the DNA TGTGCCAGCAGCTGGGAAAGGGCCTACGAGCAGTACGTC. Translation gives CASSWERAYEQYV.

The V and J genes are TRBV2 and TRBJ2-3; 8 bases fit TRBD1. Germline values: CDR1 SNHLY, CDR2 FYNNEI. The V segment lost 6 bases and the J segment 1 base; nucleotides outside the gene matches: 6. This CDR3 is 15 amino acids long. The CDR3 DNA is TGTGCCAGCAGAGCCGGGACAGGAGGCACAGATACGCAGTATTTT. This encodes CASRAGTGGTDTQYF.

The chain employs TRBV12-3 or TRBV12-4 and TRBJ2-1; TRBD2 agrees at 10 bases. Trimming cost V 1 base and J 9 bases; bases outside gene matches: 6. The CDR3 is 15 amino acids. The CDR3 coding sequence is TGTGCCAGCAGTTTAGTGGCTAGCGGGAGTAGTGAGCAGTTCTTC. Protein sequence: CASSLVASGSSEQFF.

V and J are TRBV6-5 and TRBJ2-3; TRBD2 matches at 10 bases. V lost 2 bases, J lost 3 bases, and 5 bases stayed unmatched. Germline V gene data show CDR1 as MNHEY and CDR2 as SVGAGI. The CDR3 runs to 16 residues. CDR3: CASSYGPSGGTDTQYF. The DNA of the CDR3 is TGTGCCAGCAGTTACGGGCCTAGCGGGGGTACAGATACGCAGTATTTT.

This clonotype was found a few times. The chain joins TRBV3-1 to TRBJ1-2; 9 nucleotides line up with TRBD1. The CDR3 spans 15 residues. Germline CDR1 is LGHDT and CDR2 is YNNKEL (reference sequence). Trimming cost V 2 bases and J 4 bases; bases outside gene matches: 5. CDR3: CASSQRQGVGYGYTF. The CDR3 region has the DNA TGTGCCAGCAGCCAACGACAGGGGGTTGGCTATGGCTACACCTTC.

The rearrangement uses TRBV7-9 and TRBJ2-7; weak D call: TRBD2 (5 bases). Germline CDR1 and CDR2: SEHNR and FQNEAQ (reference sequence). The CDR3 totals 15 residues. V gave up 3 bases and J gave up 1 base, with 13 bases separating them. Written as DNA, the CDR3 is TGTGCCAGCAGCTTTAATGACGGAGGATCCTACGAGCAGTACTTC. Its protein product is CASSFNDGGSYEQYF.

The rearrangement uses TRBV24-1 and TRBJ2-1; possible D gene TRBD2, 6 bases. The V gene lost 1 base and the J gene lost 3 bases, with 6 bases spanning the gap. Germline CDR1 and CDR2: KGHDR and SFDVKD. This CDR3 is 14 amino acids long. The DNA for the CDR3 is TGTGCCACCAGTGATTTTAGCGGCTACAATGAGCAGTTCTTC. Encoded protein: CATSDFSGYNEQFF.

This clonotype has just a few counts. V and J are TRBV20-1 and TRBJ2-7; 11 bases are a match to TRBD1. Germline V gene lookup returns CDR1 DFQATT and CDR2 SNEGSKA (reference sequence). The CDR3 runs to 16 residues. With V trimmed by 1 base and J by 3 bases, 8 bases remained unmatched. In nucleotides, the CDR3 is TGCAGTGCTAGAGCCAGGGACAGGGGGACGGGCTACGAGCAGTACGTC. Encoded protein: CSARARDRGTGYEQYV.

This clonotype was picked up many times. The gene calls are TRBV29-1 and TRBJ2-3; 8 bases are a match to TRBD2. V was pared by 7 bases and J by 2 bases, with 5 bases of the junction left unmatched. CDR3 length: 13 amino acids. From germline, CDR1 is SQVTM and CDR2 ANQGSEA. The CDR3 DNA reads TGCAGCGCCGAGCGGGAGAACACAGATACGCAGTATTTT. It is translated as CSAERENTDTQYF.

The chain has TRBV5-1 and TRBJ1-4; 7 bases are shared with TRBD1. The CDR3 contains 13 residues. Trimming took 5 bases from V and 8 from J; bases not matched to a gene: 6. Germline V gene data show CDR1 as SGHRS and CDR2 as YFSETQ. DNA for the CDR3: TGCGCCAGCAGTTCAGGGACAGAGGAAAAACTGTTTTTT. This translates into CASSSGTEEKLFF.

The CDR3 region is CASSQVQGAGYGYTF. In DNA, the CDR3 is TGTGCCAGCAGCCAAGTCCAGGGGGCGGGCTATGGCTACACCTTC. The chain couples TRBV3-1 to TRBJ1-2; 8 nucleotides agree with TRBD1. This CDR3 comprises 15 residues. In germline, CDR1 is LGHDT, CDR2 YNNKEL (reference sequence). With V trimmed by 1 base and J by 4 bases, 5 bases remained unmatched.

There are many counts of this clonotype. The rearrangement uses TRBV20-1 and TRBJ2-3, with no clear D. V lost 3 bases and J lost 1, with 11 bases in between. CDR1 and CDR2 from the germline V gene are DFQATT and SNEGSKA (reference sequence). The CDR3 runs to 14 residues. CDR3 loop: CSARVFLGTDTQYF. CDR3 nucleotides: TGCAGTGCTAGGGTGTTTTTGGGCACAGATACGCAGTATTTT.

The rearrangement uses TRBV28 and TRBJ2-5, with D perhaps assigned TRBD1 or TRBD2 (5 bases each). Trimming pared 5 bases from V and 4 bases from J, leaving 17 bases between. This CDR3 has 15 amino acids. Germline V gene sequence: CDR1 MDHEN, CDR2 SYDVKM. CDR3 sequence (DNA): TGTGCCAGCAGTCTGGGGACCAAGGGCGGAGAGACCCAGTACTTC. It is translated as CASSLGTKGGETQYF.

This chain links TRBV9 with TRBJ2-5; possibly TRBD2 for D (7 bases). V was shortened by 0 bases and J by 4 bases, with 22 bases between the two germline ends. The germline V gene encodes CDR1 SGDLS and CDR2 YYNGEE. This CDR3 is 18 amino acids long. In nucleotides, the CDR3 is TGTGCCAGCAGCGTAGGGCCCCCAGGGGCGGGGGCCCCAGAGACCCAGTACTTC. This encodes CASSVGPPGAGAPETQYF.

The CDR3 DNA sequence: TGTGCCAGCAGCTCCCTAGGGACTAGCGTAGATACGCAGTATTTT. Translated, it gives CASSSLGTSVDTQYF. The chain joins TRBV11-2 to TRBJ2-3; 10 bases agree with TRBD2. The CDR3 is 15 residues long. Germline CDR1 is SGHAT and CDR2 is FQNNGV. Trimming took 4 bases from V and 5 from J; bases not matched to a gene: 6.

The CDR3 is CASSLTSGIRNEQFF. The CDR3 nucleotides are TGTGCCAGCAGCCTGACTAGCGGGATCCGCAATGAGCAGTTCTTC. The V gene is TRBV7-9, the J gene TRBJ2-1, with 11 bases aligning to TRBD2. Germline lookup yields CDR1 SEHNR and CDR2 FQNEAQ (reference sequence). Unmatched junction bases numbered 6, after V lost 5 bases and J lost 6 bases. The CDR3 is made up of 15 amino acids.

This clonotype has ten or more counts. The genes are TRBV24-1 and TRBJ1-1; the match to TRBD1 covers 8 bases. CDR1 is KGHDR, CDR2 SFDVKD, per germline. The V and J ends lost 9 bases and 9 bases, in that order; junction bases with no gene match: 5. CDR3 size: 11 residues. This CDR3 is CATHGQGKAFF. In DNA, the CDR3 is TGTGCCACCCATGGACAGGGAAAAGCTTTCTTT.

The chain carries TRBV10-1 and TRBJ2-5, with D perhaps TRBD1 (5 bases). Between the trimmed V and J ends, which lost 6 bases and 2 bases, there was a span of 10 bases. The CDR3 sequence is 13 residues long. The germline CDR1 and CDR2 sequences are WNHNN and SYGVQD (reference sequence). CDR3 coding DNA: TGCGCCAGCAGGATGGGGCTGCAAGAGACCCAGTACTTC. It yields the protein CASRMGLQETQYF.

This clonotype was detected only a few times. The DNA for the CDR3 is TGTGCCAGCAGCTTAGCTGGACAGGGGAAACGGACCGGGGAGCTGTTTTTT. Amino acids: CASSLAGQGKRTGELFF. The gene calls are TRBV11-2 and TRBJ2-2, with TRBD1 matching 9 bases. V dropped 1 base and J dropped 5; count of bases not matched to a gene: 8. Germline V CDR1 and CDR2: SGHAT, FQNNGV. This CDR3 comprises 17 residues.

The chain is built from TRBV28 and TRBJ2-7; D is possibly TRBD1 (7 bases). V was clipped by 6 bases and J by 7 bases, with 13 bases between them. The germline V gene encodes CDR1 MDHEN and CDR2 SYDVKM. There are 12 residues in the CDR3. CDR3 coding DNA: TGTGCCAGCAGGCCCCAGGGGGGAGAGCAGTACTTC. Translated: CASRPQGGEQYF.

This chain connects TRBV5-1 to TRBJ1-2; D uncertain. The CDR3 contains 12 residues. In germline, CDR1 is SGHRS, CDR2 YFSETQ. Trimming shortened V by 2 bases and J by 7 bases, and 9 bases separated the two germline ends. In DNA form, the CDR3 reads TGCGCCAGCAGCTTACCTGGACTTGGCTACACCTTC. Translation gives CASSLPGLGYTF.